Presented here are 19 T cell receptor beta chains from one specimen sequenced in a study of molecular identifiers for immune sequencing clone quantification. TCRdb reanalysed the PCR reads using MiXCR and keeps one entry per CDR3 protein. The profile shows approximately 63,000 distinct CDR3 sequences, 15% to 20% of them singletons. Sequenced material: naive CD8+ T cells from blood, with Jurkat cell RNA spiked in. Subset indicated: FACS-sorted CD8+CD4-CCR7+CD45RA+ naive T cells. The source is a human donor in good health. Some libraries in this study had Jurkat cell RNA spiked in.

This clonotype came up many times. V usage is TRBV27 and J usage is TRBJ2-3; 7 bases are shared with TRBD1. The CDR3 covers 15 residues. Germline trimming cut 5 bases from V and 3 bases from J; bases unmatched to any gene: 8. CDR1 is MNHEY and CDR2 is SMNVEV in the germline V gene (reference sequence). This chain's CDR3 is CASSRQGDWTDTQYF. The DNA for the CDR3 is TGTGCCAGCAGTCGTCAGGGGGATTGGACAGATACGCAGTATTTT.

This clonotype was counted many times. The chain joins TRBV7-2 to TRBJ2-3, with 10 positions matching TRBD2. Germline assignment: CDR1 SGHTA and CDR2 FQGNSA. Trimming cost V 5 bases and J 4 bases; bases outside gene matches: 18. This CDR3 spans 19 amino acids. CDR3 amino acids: CASSQTGLALRTGADTQYF. DNA for the CDR3: TGTGCCAGCAGCCAAACGGGACTAGCGCTAAGAACCGGAGCAGATACGCAGTATTTT.

This clonotype showed up many times. The gene calls are TRBV25-1 and TRBJ2-5, with TRBD1 matching 10 bases. J was trimmed by 2 bases and V by 2 bases; bases with no gene match: 5. In germline, CDR1 is MGHDK, CDR2 SYGVNS. This CDR3 has 16 residues. In DNA form, the CDR3 reads TGTGCCAGCAGTGAAAGATGGACAGGGGGACAAGAGACCCAGTACTTC. Protein product: CASSERWTGGQETQYF. The full variable domain, rest sourced from reference TRBV25-1 and TRBJ2-5, is EADIYQTPRYLVIGTGKKITLECSQTMGHDKMYWYQQDPGMELHLIHYSYGVNSTEKGDLSSESTVSRIRTEHFPLTLESARPSHTSQYLCASSERWTGGQETQYFGPGTRLLVL.

This clonotype was seen more than once but under ten times. V and J are TRBV30 and TRBJ2-2; 12 bases are a match to TRBD2. Losses at the gene ends were 0 bases for V and 6 bases for J; bases not matched to a gene: 5. The length of the CDR3 is 16 residues. CDR1 is GTSNPN and CDR2 is SVGIG in the germline V gene (reference sequence). For the CDR3, the DNA is TGTGCCTGGAGTGTACTAGCGGGAGGACGGGCCGGGGAGCTGTTTTTT. It yields the protein CAWSVLAGGRAGELFF.

The chain is built from TRBV27 and TRBJ1-1; D not certain. The CDR3 totals 13 residues. CDR1 and CDR2 from the germline V gene are MNHEY and SMNVEV (reference sequence). V lost 0 bases, J lost 1 base, and 3 bases lay in between. Here the CDR3 DNA reads TGTGCCAGCAGTTTATCGGCGAACACTGAAGCTTTCTTT. Amino acid sequence: CASSLSANTEAFF.

As regards this clonotype: With a much larger clone just one base away, this may be a read error. V is TRBV11-3 and J is TRBJ2-2; 9 nucleotides align to TRBD1. The CDR3 is 18 residues long. CDR1 and CDR2 from the germline V gene are SGHNT and YENEEA. The CDR3 sequence is CASSGTGSSRANTGGLFF. The DNA for the CDR3 is TGTGCCAGCAGCGGGACAGGGTCTTCGCGGGCGAACACCGGGGGGCTGTTTTTT.

This clonotype was found many times. CDR3 nucleotide sequence: TGTGCCAGTAGTATAGATCAGGCTAGCGGGAGGGCCTTCTACAATGAGCAGTTCTTC. Protein sequence: CASSIDQASGRAFYNEQFF. The rearrangement uses TRBV19 and TRBJ2-1; 12 bases fit TRBD2. V shed 0 bases and J 3 bases; nucleotides not matched to a gene: 9. This CDR3 comprises 19 residues. Germline V lookup: CDR1 LNHDA, CDR2 SQIVND (reference sequence).

Relative to its sample, this clonotype is medium-sized. This chain uses TRBV29-1 with TRBJ2-5; D is possibly TRBD2 (6 bases). Trimming removed 0 bases at V and 1 base at J, with 12 bases between. Germline V CDR1 and CDR2: SQVTM, ANQGSEA. CDR3 length: 15 amino acids. The CDR3 region is CSVEEPPGSQETQYF. The CDR3, as DNA: TGCAGCGTTGAAGAGCCTCCCGGGAGCCAAGAGACCCAGTACTTC.

This clonotype was picked up many times. CDR3 DNA: TGTGCCAGCAGCCTGGAGTGGACCGGGGAGCTGTTTTTT. This codes for CASSLEWTGELFF. The rearrangement joins TRBV11-2 to TRBJ2-2; D unresolved. Deletions cut 5 bases from V and 5 bases from J, with 9 bases between. This CDR3 has 13 residues. The germline CDR1 and CDR2 sequences are SGHAT and FQNNGV. The full variable domain, in which reference TRBV11-2 and TRBJ2-2 provide the parts outside the CDR3, is EAGVAQSPRYKIIEKRQSVAFWCNPISGHATLYWYQQILGQGPKLLIQFQNNGVVDDSQLPKDRFSAERLKGVDSTLKIQPAKLEDSAVYLCASSLEWTGELFFGEGSRLTVL.

This clonotype was found many times. The genes are TRBV4-1 and TRBJ2-1, with D perhaps TRBD1 or TRBD2 (5 bases each). Germline-derived CDR1 and CDR2 are MGHRA and YSYEKL. Trimming pared 4 bases from V and 5 bases from J, leaving 9 bases between. This CDR3 has 13 residues. CDR3 amino acids: CASSPRGHNEQFF. The CDR3 coding sequence is TGCGCCAGCAGCCCCCGGGGCCACAATGAGCAGTTCTTC.

There are many counts of this clonotype. The V gene is TRBV6-5, the J gene TRBJ1-1; D remains unclear. Germline V gene data show CDR1 as MNHEY and CDR2 as SVGAGI. The V and J ends lost 5 bases and 4 bases respectively, with 5 bases between them. The CDR3 extends over 11 amino acids. The CDR3 nucleotides read TGTGCCAGCAGTACCGGCACTGAAGCTTTCTTT. Translating gives CASSTGTEAFF.

As concerns this clonotype: One end of the junction is discordant with germline, which a read error may explain. The chain recombines TRBV7-9 with TRBJ2-2; possibly TRBD1 or TRBD2 for D (5 bases each). CDR1 SEHNR and CDR2 FQNEAQ come from the germline V gene (reference sequence). The CDR3 is 17 amino acids. The CDR3 here is CASSSPTGRPNTGALFF. CDR3 bases: TGTGCCAGCAGCTCCCCGACGGGGAGACCGAACACCGGGGCGCTGTTTTTT.

This clonotype has a count of ten or more. The CDR3 bases are TGTGCCAGCAGCCAAGAGCGGGAATTCGATGAGCAGTTCTTC. Protein product: CASSQEREFDEQFF. This chain links TRBV4-2 with TRBJ2-1, with D perhaps TRBD2 (6 bases). CDR3 length equals 14 residues. Germline CDR1 reads LGHNA; CDR2 reads YNFKEQ. Trimming stripped 0 bases from V and 8 bases from J, with 11 bases between.

In this sample, this clonotype turned up many times. The chain carries TRBV6-5 and TRBJ1-4; 7 bases align to TRBD1. The ends lost 5 bases at V and 7 bases at J; junction bases unmatched: 7. Germline V lookup: CDR1 MNHEY, CDR2 SVGAGI. The CDR3 has 14 amino acids. CDR3 sequence reads: CASSQGGSGEKLFF. The CDR3 DNA follows: TGTGCCAGCAGTCAAGGGGGCTCGGGTGAAAAACTGTTTTTT.

On this clonotype: A single base separates this from a much larger clone, so it may be a read error. The chain combines TRBV5-1 with TRBJ1-1; no reliable D call. Looked up from germline, CDR1 is SGHRS and CDR2 is YFSETQ. This CDR3 contains 14 residues. The CDR3 sequence is CASSASKSFTEASF. CDR3 nucleotides: TGCGCCAGCAGCGCCTCAAAGTCATTCACTGAAGCTTCCTTT.

This clonotype was recorded many times. The chain is built from TRBV20-1 and TRBJ2-2; the D is unclear. The germline V and J ends were trimmed by 6 bases and 1 base, with 9 bases remaining between them. Germline CDR1 reads DFQATT; CDR2 reads SNEGSKA (reference sequence). This CDR3 has 13 amino acids. CDR3 protein: CSARSLNTGELFF. The CDR3 region has the DNA TGCAGTGCCCGCAGCTTGAACACCGGGGAGCTGTTTTTT.

This clonotype has a count of ten or more. The chain combines TRBV28 with TRBJ2-2; D is possibly TRBD2 (6 bases). Deletions cut 6 bases from V and 6 bases from J, with 14 bases between. The CDR3 runs to 14 residues. Germline-derived CDR1 and CDR2 are MDHEN and SYDVKM. The CDR3 DNA reads TGTGCCAGCAGCCCCCGACTAGTTCCCGGGGAGCTGTTTTTT. This sequence encodes CASSPRLVPGELFF.

This clonotype appeared a few times. As DNA, the CDR3 is TGTGCCAGTAGTATAGATGGCAGGGCCGGGAATCAGCCCCAGCATTTT. It yields the protein CASSIDGRAGNQPQHF. The gene calls are TRBV19 and TRBJ1-5, with D perhaps TRBD1 (5 bases). V was cut by 0 bases and J by 4 bases, with 13 bases left in between. This CDR3 contains 16 residues. Germline CDR1 LNHDA, CDR2 SQIVND (reference sequence).

This clonotype was counted many times. The chain combines TRBV11-2 with TRBJ2-2; D is unresolved. This CDR3 spans 13 amino acids. Trimming took 1 base from V and 8 from J, leaving 8 bases between them. From germline, CDR1 is SGHAT and CDR2 FQNNGV. CDR3 bases: TGTGCCAGCAGCTTAGGTTGGGATGGGGAGCTGTTTTTT. Protein product: CASSLGWDGELFF. The full variable domain, its missing parts supplied by reference TRBV11-2 and TRBJ2-2, is EAGVAQSPRYKIIEKRQSVAFWCNPISGHATLYWYQQILGQGPKLLIQFQNNGVVDDSQLPKDRFSAERLKGVDSTLKIQPAKLEDSAVYLCASSLGWDGELFFGEGSRLTVL.